The 11 T cell receptor beta chains below were found in one sample sequenced in a study of read filtering for tumor transcriptome and immune sequencing. This library used around 0.4 ug RNA and molecular barcoded adaptors spanning alpha/delta and beta/gamma chains. TCRdb reprocessed the reads with MiXCR, giving one entry per CDR3 protein. This sample yields tens of thousands of distinct CDR3 sequences, of which roughly 20% are seen a single time; 30% to 45% belongs to the top ten. Sample: a population of CD138-negative cells sorted from bone marrow. These receptors were obtained from a donor aged 40 or older with multiple myeloma.

On this clonotype itself: One junction end disagrees with the germline gene, perhaps due to a read error. The gene calls are TRBV5-1 and TRBJ2-1; TRBD1 matches at 7 bases. This CDR3 comprises 15 residues. CDR1 is SGHRS and CDR2 is YFSETQ in the germline V gene. The CDR3 DNA follows: TGCGGCAGCAGCTTGGGACAGATCTCCGACAATGAGCAGTTCTTC. Translation gives CGSSLGQISDNEQFF.

In this sample, this clonotype turned up many times. CDR3 sequence: CASSSVAGGPYNEQFF. In nucleotides, the CDR3 is TGTGCCAGCAGCTCAGTAGCGGGAGGGCCTTACAATGAGCAGTTCTTC. V and J are TRBV7-9 and TRBJ2-1; TRBD2 agrees at 11 bases. Germline CDR1 and CDR2: SEHNR and FQNEAQ (reference sequence). The CDR3 covers 16 residues. With V trimmed by 4 bases and J by 4 bases, 6 bases remained unmatched.

The chain recombines TRBV28 with TRBJ1-1; no clear D. The V and J ends lost 3 bases and 9 bases respectively, with 14 bases between them. CDR3 length equals 13 residues. The germline V gene encodes CDR1 MDHEN and CDR2 SYDVKM. The CDR3 DNA reads as TGTGCCAGCAGTTTGTCACGGGTGGGTCAAGCTTTCTTT. This sequence encodes CASSLSRVGQAFF.

This clonotype appeared many times. The rearrangement uses TRBV6-2 or TRBV6-3 and TRBJ2-1; D gene unclear. CDR1 MNHEY and CDR2 SVGEGT come from the germline V gene. The V end was cut by 2 bases, the J end by 9 bases, with 8 bases between. The length of the CDR3 is 12 residues. CDR3 sequence reads: CASSYGWGEQFF. The DNA of the CDR3 is TGTGCCAGCAGTTACGGCTGGGGTGAGCAGTTCTTC.

This clonotype has at least ten counts. The chain links TRBV18 to TRBJ1-6; D ambiguous. V was shortened by 0 bases and J by 3 bases, with 3 bases between the two germline ends. CDR1 and CDR2 (germline): KGHSH, LQKENI. This CDR3 comprises 14 residues. In DNA form, the CDR3 reads TGTGCCAGCTCACCACCGAGCTATAATTCACCCCTCCACTTT. It translates to CASSPPSYNSPLHF.

The genes are TRBV6-1 and TRBJ2-3; TRBD2 matches 8 bases. Germline V lookup: CDR1 MNHNS, CDR2 SASEGT. This CDR3 spans 15 amino acids. V was clipped by 6 bases and J by 6 bases; unmatched bases: 11. The CDR3 nucleotides read TGTGCCAGCAGGGCTAAAGCGGGAGTGAGGGATACGCAGTATTTT. This sequence encodes CASRAKAGVRDTQYF.

This clonotype has just a few counts. The rearrangement uses TRBV6-5 and TRBJ1-1; TRBD1 matches 8 bases. After removal of 1 base from V and 7 bases from J, the junction contained 14 bases not matched to a gene. CDR1 is MNHEY and CDR2 is SVGAGI in the germline V gene. The CDR3 contains 17 residues. The CDR3 bases are TGTGCCAGCAGTTACTTTGCAGGGGGCCTTGGGGGTGATGAAGCTTTCTTT. The encoded protein is CASSYFAGGLGGDEAFF.

This clonotype was counted at least ten times. This chain uses TRBV25-1 with TRBJ2-5; no clear D. This CDR3 comprises 11 residues. Germline loops: CDR1 MGHDK, CDR2 SYGVNS. Trimming left V 2 bases short and J 6 bases short, with 4 bases between. The CDR3 region is CASSEEKTQYF. The CDR3 bases are TGTGCCAGCAGTGAAGAAAAGACCCAGTACTTC.

V gene TRBV19 combines with J gene TRBJ2-1; D unresolved. Per germline, CDR1 LNHDA and CDR2 SQIVND (reference sequence). V was pared by 3 bases and J by 4 bases, with 4 bases between. The CDR3 runs 12 residues. CDR3 protein: CASSIDYNEQFF. The CDR3 DNA reads TGTGCCAGTAGTATCGATTACAATGAGCAGTTCTTC.

On this clonotype: This may be a read error: a much more frequent sequence differs by one nucleotide. The chain is built from TRBV7-2 and TRBJ1-1, with 8 bases lining up with TRBD1. V trimming: 5 bases; J trimming: 2 bases; junction bases outside the gene matches: 7. From germline, CDR1 is SGHTA and CDR2 FQGNSA. The CDR3 has 15 residues. This chain's CDR3 is CASSLVTGVNTEAFF. CDR3 sequence (DNA): TGTGCCAGCAGCCTCGTGACAGGGGTCAACACTGAAGCTTTCTTT.

The sample holds many counts of this clonotype. This rearrangement joins TRBV5-1 to TRBJ2-5; perhaps TRBD1 as D (5 bases). V was clipped by 0 bases and J by 5 bases, with 11 bases between them. Looked up from germline, CDR1 is SGHRS and CDR2 is YFSETQ. This CDR3 has 14 amino acids. This CDR3 reads CASSLGWGEETQYF. The DNA of the CDR3 is TGCGCCAGCAGCTTGGGTTGGGGCGAGGAGACCCAGTACTTC.